These 3 T cell receptor beta chains came from one sample sequenced in a study of read filtering for tumor transcriptome and immune sequencing. Molecular barcoded adaptors covering alpha/delta and beta/gamma chains were used on roughly 400 ng RNA. MiXCR, applied by TCRdb to the reads, yields one record per CDR3 protein. The sample holds tens of thousands of distinct CDR3 sequences, 15% to 25% seen once. Material for sequencing was a population of CD138-negative cells sorted from bone marrow. The receptors shown here come from a donor over 35 with multiple myeloma.

In the case of this clonotype: A read error may produce the germline difference seen at one junction end. The chain recombines TRBV12-3 or TRBV12-4 with TRBJ2-1, with TRBD2 matching 8 bases. The CDR3 has 14 residues. The CDR3 coding sequence is TGTGTCAGCAGCTTGTTAGCGGGACACAATGAGCAGTTCTTC. Translation: CVSSLLAGHNEQFF.

At least ten counts were recorded for this clonotype. A junction boundary mismatches the germline segment, possibly from a read error. The rearrangement uses TRBV20-1 and TRBJ2-2; weak D call: TRBD2 (5 bases). The V gene's germline CDR1 is DFQATT and CDR2 SNEGSKA (reference sequence). The CDR3 covers 15 residues. The CDR3 region is CSAFTSGSSTRELFF. CDR3 DNA: TGCAGTGCTTTTACCAGTGGGAGCAGCACCCGGGAGCTGTTTTTT.

This clonotype was recorded many times. The rearrangement links TRBV11-2 to TRBJ1-1; no clear D gene. Trimming took 1 base from V and 0 from J, leaving 3 bases between them. The CDR3 runs to 13 residues. Germline V gene lookup returns CDR1 SGHAT and CDR2 FQNNGV. The CDR3 region has the DNA TGTGCCAGCAGCTTAGGTATGAACACTGAAGCTTTCTTT. This sequence encodes CASSLGMNTEAFF.